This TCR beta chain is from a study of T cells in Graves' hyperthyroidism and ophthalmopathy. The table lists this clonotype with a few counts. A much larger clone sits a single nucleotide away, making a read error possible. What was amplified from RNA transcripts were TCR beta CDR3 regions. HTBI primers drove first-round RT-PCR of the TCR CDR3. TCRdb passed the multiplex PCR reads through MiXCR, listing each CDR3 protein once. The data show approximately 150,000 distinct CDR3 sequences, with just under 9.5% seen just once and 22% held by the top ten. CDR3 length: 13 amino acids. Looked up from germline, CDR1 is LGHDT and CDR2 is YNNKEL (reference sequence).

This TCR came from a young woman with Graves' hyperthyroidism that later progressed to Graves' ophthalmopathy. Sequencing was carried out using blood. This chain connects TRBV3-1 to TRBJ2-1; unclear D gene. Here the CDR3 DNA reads TGTGCCAGCAGCCAAGAAACATACAATGGGCAGTTCTTC. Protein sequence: CASSQETYNGQFF.